In this sample, the clone carrying this T cell receptor (beta chain) turned up many times. The antigen remains unidentified. This sample was taken from a study of human T cells and chemical hapten exposure. Findings of the study overall: TCRs above 1 in 1000 frequency stayed constant with DPC sensitization.

Time point meaning: patch test 3, about 24 weeks after DPC sensitization. Treatment in this sample: therapeutic diphenylcyclopropenone sensitization with weekly scalp DPC. Donors, patients with alopecia ranging from 18 to 70 years old and judged suitable for DPC, provided samples. Per the authors' pipeline: Counting gave a median of around 96,000 TCRs per sample, with values ranging from 23,224 to 690,600. TCRdb redid the calling of the RACE reads with MiXCR, one entry per CDR3 protein. The V and J calls, along with clone size, are taken from TCRdb and not from the paper's own processing. This table holds over 75,000 distinct CDR3 sequences, roughly a tenth found once. Germline values: CDR1 SNHLY, CDR2 FYNNEI. This CDR3 is 14 amino acids long. V was shortened by 7 bases and J by 4 bases, with 17 bases between the two germline ends.

V gene TRBV2 combines with J gene TRBJ2-7; the D gene is possibly TRBD1 (5 bases). The receptor's source is a woman aged 25 to 39 with alopecia areata. Some clones in this sample may be carry-over from other donors' samples. Sequences were derived from whole blood, sampled in connection with sensitization to the hapten diphenylcyclopropenone (DPC). Here the CDR3 DNA reads TGTGCCAGCATCCCGTGGGCAGGGAAGTACGAGCAGTACTTC. It codes for CASIPWAGKYEQYF.